This is a list of T cell receptor beta chains from one sample in a study of OX40 agonist ivuxolimab in advanced cancers. Assay used: immunoSEQ multiplex PCR; TCRdb lists only in-frame clones, some missing. The table includes tens of thousands of clones, approximately 89% detected once. The source was CD4+ or CD8+ T cells sorted from blood, collected in a trial of the OX40 agonist ivuxolimab. These receptors all come from an adult with an advanced solid tumor such as melanoma, head and neck, liver or kidney cancer. Both conserved end residues are trimmed from each CDR3. The order of the fields is V gene, J gene, D gene, CDR3 protein. D genes are given only for firm matches.

TRBV7-2,TRBJ1-6,TRBD1,ASSWTGGSYNSPLH
TRBV5-1,TRBJ2-1,TRBD1,ASSRTPGGKGYNEQF
TRBV7-9,TRBJ2-3,.,ASSLAGATDTQY
TRBV28,TRBJ1-1,TRBD1,ASTSFGQGSTEAF
TRBV7-9,TRBJ1-2,.,ASSFGGEGYT
TRBV6-6,TRBJ2-7,TRBD1,ASSYSGQGGYEQY
TRBV7-9,TRBJ2-1,.,ASSLSLGYGDEQF
TRBV7-2,TRBJ1-3,.,ASSFAGSSGNTIY
TRBV7-2,TRBJ1-6,TRBD1,ASSAQGGDNSPLH
TRBV11-3,TRBJ2-1,.,ASSLGSSYNEQF
TRBV19,TRBJ1-6,.,ASSSGGGNSPLH
TRBV28,TRBJ1-4,.,ASSFAGRDEKLF
TRBV18,TRBJ2-3,.,ASSPARNTDTQY
TRBV15,TRBJ1-2,.,ATSRGQGGSNFNYGYT
TRBV2,TRBJ2-1,.,ASSPPATQF
TRBV4-1,TRBJ1-1,.,ASSRGPGTEAF
TRBV15,TRBJ1-1,.,ATSRDLGSEAF
TRBV11-3,TRBJ1-1,.,ASSLKAPEAF
TRBV7-2,TRBJ1-2,.,ASSKNYGYT
TRBV7-2,TRBJ1-4,.,ASSLGFREKLF
TRBV6-1,TRBJ2-7,.,ASSDERWAEQY
TRBV6-5,TRBJ2-1,TRBD2,ASSSIAGEANNEQF
TRBV10-1,TRBJ2-2,.,ASSAFKGANTGELF
TRBV28,TRBJ2-7,.,ASSLVGPGAEQY
TRBV5-1,TRBJ2-2,.,ASSLSPNTGELF
TRBV30,TRBJ2-7,.,ASSYSYEQY
TRBV7-9,TRBJ2-3,TRBD2,ASSPGLATDTQY
TRBV18,TRBJ1-5,TRBD1,ASSHRDSNQPQH
TRBV5-1,TRBJ2-5,TRBD2,ASRVGGGGAWETQY
TRBV10-3,TRBJ2-1,TRBD1,AISKDRGQNNEQF
TRBV5-6,TRBJ2-1,.,ASSSTNPGDEQF
TRBV2,TRBJ2-5,TRBD2,ASSEGVSGPTETQY
TRBV30,TRBJ2-7,TRBD1,AWSDLGQGSSYEQY
TRBV2,TRBJ2-3,TRBD2,ASSETSGFTDTQY
TRBV29-1,TRBJ2-1,TRBD2,SVQRLAGEGEQF
TRBV6-5,TRBJ1-1,.,AIKGWQHTEAF
TRBV4-1,TRBJ1-6,.,ASSQDPGVGGVGSPLH
TRBV28,TRBJ1-3,.,ASSLDAVGALGNTIY
TRBV11-3,TRBJ2-2,.,ASSSGIGELF
TRBV11-1,TRBJ2-3,.,ASSPGLGTDTQY
TRBV5-6,TRBJ2-7,.,ASSSAGSSYEQY
TRBV7-2,TRBJ2-5,.,ASSREGGAWETQY
TRBV18,TRBJ2-1,.,ASSPSGVVNEQF
TRBV4-1,TRBJ2-4,TRBD1,ASSPPGGQGRHIQY
TRBV28,TRBJ2-7,TRBD2,ASRGGIYEQY
TRBV28,TRBJ1-5,.,ASSQPGGLPH
TRBV6-5,TRBJ1-1,.,ASREQGVAF
TRBV6-5,TRBJ1-2,.,ASSYSRLPAHGYT
TRBV29-1,TRBJ1-5,.,SVSQFPRTPLNNQPQH
TRBV9,TRBJ2-6,.,ASSVGPGANVLT
TRBV7-6,TRBJ2-1,TRBD2,ASSSSGTSYNEQF
TRBV7-2,TRBJ1-4,.,ASSLQGSNEKLF
TRBV14,TRBJ1-1,.,ASSLGQGSTEAF
TRBV19,TRBJ2-3,TRBD2,ASSIAERETDTQY
TRBV11-3,TRBJ2-1,.,ASSFGGGPYNEQF
TRBV7-2,TRBJ1-1,TRBD1,ASSLQVTGNEAF
TRBV19,TRBJ2-5,.,ASSIAPLGETQY